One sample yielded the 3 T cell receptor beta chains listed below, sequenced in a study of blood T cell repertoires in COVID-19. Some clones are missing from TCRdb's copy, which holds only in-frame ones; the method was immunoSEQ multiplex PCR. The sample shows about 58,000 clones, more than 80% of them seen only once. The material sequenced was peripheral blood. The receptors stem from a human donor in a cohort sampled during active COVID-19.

The CDR3 is CAISERRDNEQFF. In DNA form, the CDR3 reads TGTGCCATCAGTGAGAGGAGGGACAATGAGCAGTTCTTC. V gene TRBV10-3 combines with J gene TRBJ2-1, with D perhaps matching TRBD2 (6 bases). The germline V gene encodes CDR1 ENHRY and CDR2 SYGVKD. This CDR3 has 13 residues. V gave up 2 bases and J gave up 5 bases, with 7 bases separating them.

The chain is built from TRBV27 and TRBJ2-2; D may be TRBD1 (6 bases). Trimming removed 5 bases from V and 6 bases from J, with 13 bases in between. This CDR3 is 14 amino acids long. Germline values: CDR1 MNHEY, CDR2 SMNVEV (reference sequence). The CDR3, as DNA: TGTGCCAGCAGTCCCGACAGGTACCCCGGGGAGCTGTTTTTT. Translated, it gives CASSPDRYPGELFF.

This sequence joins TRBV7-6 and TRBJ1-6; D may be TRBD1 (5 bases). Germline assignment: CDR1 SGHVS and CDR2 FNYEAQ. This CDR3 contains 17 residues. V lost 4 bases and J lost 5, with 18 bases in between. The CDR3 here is CASSSLGTGLNNSPLHF. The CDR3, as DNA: TGTGCCAGCAGCTCCCTGGGGACGGGACTGAATAATTCACCCCTCCACTTT.